This TCR beta chain was profiled in a study of vaccination effects on CD4 cells after COVID-19. The wider study: Cultures used about 2 million PBMC per well, around 9 IU/ml IL-2 and 10 ug/ml peptides.

As for this clone: Its target is not known.

The CDR3 sequence is 16 residues long. Germline V gene lookup returns CDR1 SGHRS and CDR2 YFSETQ. Trimming stripped 0 bases from V and 5 bases from J, with 18 bases between. Cells that had been cultured for 10 days were the source of isolated CD4+ T cells. Libraries were prepared by immunoSEQ multiplex PCR; TCRdb keeps only in-frame clonotypes and omits some of them. The data show tens of thousands of clones, 50% to 70% seen once. This clonotype originated in a human donor who received a COVID-19 vaccine. Sequencing used CD4+ T cells from PBMCs cultured without peptide, obtained before COVID-19 vaccination. V gene TRBV5-1 combines with J gene TRBJ2-7, with a possible D match to TRBD1 (6 bases). The CDR3 loop reads CASSLEPLGAGNEQYF. CDR3 coding DNA: TGCGCCAGCAGCTTGGAACCGTTGGGGGCCGGCAACGAGCAGTACTTC.